A single sample is the source of the 25 T cell receptor beta chains below, sequenced in a study of blood T cells in healthy people across ages. It was with a sample-barcoded 5' primer and a J-beta primer mix that a second PCR of roughly 7 to 12 cycles was run. TCRdb itself ran the 5' RACE reads through MiXCR, one entry per CDR3 protein. The sample lists some 690,000 distinct CDR3 sequences; 22% were seen once. Source material: blood. The receptors derive from a man between 65 and 85 years old in good health.

The sample holds a few counts of this clonotype. V and J are TRBV12-3 or TRBV12-4 and TRBJ1-3; D possibly corresponds to TRBD1 (6 bases). The CDR3 loop spans 15 amino acids. V was cut by 4 bases and J by 3 bases, with 13 bases left in between. CDR3 DNA: TGTGCCAGCAGTTCCTCGGGGGCTCGTGGAAACACCATATATTTT. Protein sequence: CASSSSGARGNTIYF.

This clonotype was observed a few times. DNA of the CDR3: TGTGCCAGCAGTTTATCGGCCAGGGGATATGGCTACACCTTC. It translates to CASSLSARGYGYTF. This chain joins TRBV28 and TRBJ1-2; D possibly corresponds to TRBD1 (6 bases). The V gene lost 1 base and the J gene lost 5 bases, with 11 bases spanning the gap. CDR1 and CDR2 from the germline V gene are MDHEN and SYDVKM. The CDR3 extends over 14 amino acids.

This clonotype appeared a few times. The CDR3 sequence is CSATRPAGGADTQYF. DNA for the CDR3: TGCAGTGCTACCCGTCCAGCGGGAGGAGCAGATACGCAGTATTTT. The J gene is TRBJ2-3, the V gene TRBV20-1; TRBD2 aligns across 9 bases. V lost 4 bases and J lost 4; bases outside the gene matches: 9. The CDR3 has 15 residues. Germline V gives CDR1 DFQATT, CDR2 SNEGSKA (reference sequence).

This clonotype has a count of ten or more. The chain is built from TRBV29-1 and TRBJ2-5; D gene uncertain. Germline V gives CDR1 SQVTM, CDR2 ANQGSEA. V was clipped by 1 base and J by 5 bases, with 8 bases between them. CDR3 length: 12 amino acids. CDR3 in DNA: TGCAGCGTTGAAGCGTCATTGGAGACCCAGTACTTC. Translation: CSVEASLETQYF.

CDR3 sequence reads: CATLNNRDRQPQHF. CDR3 DNA sequence: TGTGCCACACTAAATAACAGGGATCGTCAGCCCCAGCATTTT. V gene TRBV28 combines with J gene TRBJ1-5; D is perhaps TRBD1 (6 bases). The germline V gene has CDR1 MDHEN and CDR2 SYDVKM. CDR3 length: 14 amino acids. Trimming took off 10 bases at V and 6 bases at J, with 19 bases between the two ends.

The sample holds a few counts of this clonotype. V usage is TRBV21-1 and J usage is TRBJ2-7; the listed D gene, TRBD2, was not tested against the DNA. The J call may be wrong; the DNA end is better matched by TRBJ2-1. TRBV21-1 is a known pseudogene. The CDR3 length is 17 residues. The CDR3 sequence: CASSRRTSGGVYNEQFF. Written as DNA, the CDR3 is TGTGCCAGCAGCAGGCGGACTAGCGGGGGGGTCTACAATGAGCAGTTCTTC.

The chain links TRBV12-3 or TRBV12-4 to TRBJ2-5; either TRBD1 or TRBD2 may supply D (5 bases each). Deletions cut 2 bases from V and 7 bases from J, with 14 bases between. This CDR3 comprises 14 residues. The CDR3 DNA is TGTGCCAGCAGTTTAACTTCAATCGGGGCGACCCAGTACTTC. It is translated as CASSLTSIGATQYF.

A word on this clonotype: A junction end diverges from the germline sequence, so it may reflect a read error. The CDR3 sequence is CANSFLPDTQYF. As DNA, the CDR3 is TGTGCCAACAGCTTCTTACCGGATACGCAGTATTTT. The V gene is TRBV7-2, the J gene TRBJ2-3, with D unresolved. CDR1 and CDR2 (germline): SGHTA, FQGNSA. This CDR3 region has 12 residues.

The gene calls are TRBV29-1 and TRBJ2-7; TRBD1 is a possible D gene (6 bases). Germline assignment: CDR1 SQVTM and CDR2 ANQGSEA. The CDR3 runs to 11 residues. Trimming left V 7 bases short and J 7 bases short, with 14 bases between. The CDR3 loop is CSAGTPTEQYV. CDR3 nucleotide sequence: TGCAGCGCTGGGACACCGACGGAGCAGTACGTC.

This clonotype appeared a few times. The chain links TRBV7-2 to TRBJ2-4, with TRBD2 as a possible D gene (5 bases). Trimming left V 8 bases short and J 0 bases short, with 8 bases between. The CDR3 extends over 13 amino acids. Germline V gene sequence: CDR1 SGHTA, CDR2 FQGNSA. Here the CDR3 DNA reads TGTGCCAGCGAAGGACTAGCCAAAAACATTCAGTACTTC. The encoded protein is CASEGLAKNIQYF. Complete variable domain (other parts from reference TRBV7-2 and TRBJ2-4): GAGVSQSPSNKVTEKGKDVELRCDPISGHTALYWYRQSLGQGLEFLIYFQGNSAPDKSGLPSDRFSAERTGGSVSTLTIQRTQQEDSAVYLCASEGLAKNIQYFGAGTRLSVL.

The rearrangement links TRBV20-1 to TRBJ1-1; D is uncertain. The CDR3 loop spans 11 amino acids. Germline V gives CDR1 DFQATT, CDR2 SNEGSKA (reference sequence). V was shortened by 6 bases and J by 10 bases, with 15 bases between the two germline ends. The CDR3 coding sequence is TGCAGTGCCAAGCCACCTGTGGGAGCTTTCTTT. Amino acids: CSAKPPVGAFF.

There are a few counts of this clonotype. V is TRBV10-3 and J is TRBJ2-1, with TRBD2 identical over 8 bases. CDR3 length: 18 amino acids. V was clipped by 5 bases and J by 3 bases; unmatched bases: 15. Germline V lookup: CDR1 ENHRY, CDR2 SYGVKD. The CDR3 sequence: CAISTALLSGALYNEQFF. Here the CDR3 DNA reads TGTGCCATCAGTACCGCGCTTCTTAGCGGGGCTCTCTACAATGAGCAGTTCTTC.

A few counts support this clonotype. The gene calls are TRBV28 and TRBJ2-3, with D maybe TRBD2 (6 bases). V was cut by 7 bases and J by 4 bases, with 9 bases left in between. CDR3 length equals 12 residues. In germline, CDR1 is MDHEN, CDR2 SYDVKM. CDR3 sequence: CASTGGPDTQYF. CDR3 nucleotides: TGTGCCAGCACCGGAGGGCCAGATACGCAGTATTTT.

This clonotype was picked up many times. V is TRBV12-3 or TRBV12-4 and J is TRBJ1-6; D call uncertain. V dropped 6 bases and J dropped 7 bases, with 10 bases sitting between them. The CDR3 loop spans 13 amino acids. CDR3 protein: CASSLIANSPLHF. CDR3 in DNA: TGTGCCAGCAGCCTCATAGCGAATTCACCCCTCCACTTT.

The chain joins TRBV18 to TRBJ2-7, with 9 bases lining up with TRBD1. Trimming cost V 1 base and J 6 bases; bases outside gene matches: 7. This CDR3 is 15 amino acids long. The germline gives CDR1 KGHSH, CDR2 LQKENI. The CDR3 loop is CASSPLGTGQGEQYF. In DNA form, the CDR3 reads TGTGCCAGCTCACCACTCGGGACAGGGCAAGGCGAGCAGTACTTC.

About this clonotype: It is likely a read error, because the conserved phenylalanine at the end of the CDR3 is missing. The rearrangement links TRBV18 to TRBJ2-4; a weak D match, TRBD1 (5 bases). Trimming shortened V by 0 bases and J by 5 bases, and 11 bases separated the two germline ends. From germline, CDR1 is KGHSH and CDR2 LQKENI. This CDR3 comprises 15 residues. CDR3 sequence reads: CASSPPGPDENIQYL. The CDR3 DNA reads as TGTGCCAGCTCACCACCGGGGCCAGATGAAAACATTCAGTACCTC.

J is TRBJ1-1 and V is TRBV7-7, with 8 bases that match TRBD1. V trimming: 4 bases; J trimming: 4 bases; junction bases outside the gene matches: 5. Germline CDR1 reads SSHAT; CDR2 reads FNYEAQ (reference sequence). This CDR3 has 14 residues. The chain's CDR3 is CASSSRQGCTEAFF. Written as DNA, the CDR3 is TGTGCCAGCAGCTCAAGACAGGGGTGCACTGAAGCTTTCTTT.

DNA for the CDR3: TGTGCCAGCAGCATGGGACAGGTTGCCGAGCAGTTCTTC. Its translation is CASSMGQVAEQFF. The gene calls are TRBV7-9 and TRBJ2-1; 8 bases map to TRBD1. CDR1 and CDR2 (germline): SEHNR, FQNEAQ (reference sequence). J gave up 10 bases and V 5 bases, and 7 bases lay outside the gene matches. This CDR3 region has 13 residues.

The V gene is TRBV5-1, the J gene TRBJ2-1; D ambiguous. Looked up from germline, CDR1 is SGHRS and CDR2 is YFSETQ. V was shortened by 0 bases and J by 5 bases, with 9 bases between the two germline ends. The CDR3 length is 14 residues. As DNA, the CDR3 is TGCGCCAGCAGCTTGGCCCCGAGAAACAATGAGCAGTTCTTC. It codes for CASSLAPRNNEQFF.

This chain links TRBV12-3 or TRBV12-4 with TRBJ2-1; tentatively, D is TRBD1 or TRBD2 (5 bases each). The CDR3 runs to 16 residues. V was pared by 1 base and J by 2 bases, with 12 bases between. The CDR3: CASSLGGVQAYNEQFF. The DNA for the CDR3 is TGTGCCAGCAGTTTAGGAGGGGTCCAAGCCTACAATGAGCAGTTCTTC.

This clonotype was counted only a few times. The chain has TRBV11-2 and TRBJ2-3, with 7 positions matching TRBD2. V shed 3 bases and J 0 bases; nucleotides not matched to a gene: 6. CDR1 is SGHAT and CDR2 is FQNNGV in the germline V gene. This CDR3 is 16 amino acids long. CDR3 residues: CASSFRAGFSTDTQYF. The CDR3, as DNA: TGTGCCAGCAGCTTCAGAGCGGGATTTAGCACAGATACGCAGTATTTT. Looking up the rest from reference TRBV11-2 and TRBJ2-3 gives the full variable domain: EAGVAQSPRYKIIEKRQSVAFWCNPISGHATLYWYQQILGQGPKLLIQFQNNGVVDDSQLPKDRFSAERLKGVDSTLKIQPAKLEDSAVYLCASSFRAGFSTDTQYFGPGTRLTVL.

V usage is TRBV28 and J usage is TRBJ2-5; perhaps TRBD1 as D (6 bases). This CDR3 comprises 14 residues. CDR1 and CDR2 from the germline V gene are MDHEN and SYDVKM. V was pared by 5 bases and J by 3 bases, with 13 bases between. The CDR3 reads CASSDRDTKETQYF. The CDR3 DNA reads as TGTGCCAGCAGTGACCGGGACACTAAAGAGACCCAGTACTTC.

This rearrangement joins TRBV4-1 to TRBJ1-5; the D gene is possibly TRBD1 (6 bases). The CDR3 runs 16 residues. The V gene's germline CDR1 is MGHRA and CDR2 YSYEKL. The germline V and J ends were trimmed by 1 base and 9 bases, with 19 bases remaining between them. Here the CDR3 reads CASSQGELGGGRPQHF. For the CDR3, the DNA is TGCGCCAGCAGCCAAGGAGAGTTAGGGGGGGGGCGGCCCCAGCATTTT.

This rearrangement joins TRBV20-1 to TRBJ2-1, with 11 positions matching TRBD2. The CDR3 spans 16 residues. Germline loops: CDR1 DFQATT, CDR2 SNEGSKA (reference sequence). V shed 2 bases, J shed 1 base, and the junction held 4 bases outside the gene matches. The CDR3 nucleotides are TGCAGTGCTAGAACGGCTAGCGGGAGGTCCTACAATGAGCAGTTCTTC. Protein: CSARTASGRSYNEQFF.

This clonotype occurred a few times. The chain employs TRBV12-3 or TRBV12-4 and TRBJ1-2; the D is unclear. V lost 0 bases and J lost 7, with 9 bases in between. This CDR3 spans 13 amino acids. CDR3 residues: CASSLASLRGYTF. CDR3 nucleotide sequence: TGTGCCAGCAGTTTAGCGAGTCTCCGTGGCTACACCTTC.